The 9 T cell receptor beta chains given below trace back to one sample, sequenced in a study of CD8 T cells in ankylosing spondylitis. Using its own MiXCR run on the 5' RACE reads, TCRdb lists one record per CDR3 protein. Here the sample spans approximately 520,000 distinct CDR3 sequences, about 5.2% being singletons. For these receptors, no antigen is known. Findings and limits, study-wide: Characteristic, it appeared, of ankylosing spondylitis blood was a TCR beta motif of several highly homologous variants.

Specimen: blood, either unsorted or a sorted T cell fraction (not recorded which). Receptors originate from a male donor with ankylosing spondylitis.

This clonotype came up a few times. The chain carries TRBV9 and TRBJ1-5; 8 nucleotides line up with TRBD1. This CDR3 comprises 16 residues. V shed 3 bases, J shed 5 bases, and the junction held 10 bases outside the gene matches. The germline V gene encodes CDR1 SGDLS and CDR2 YYNGEE. CDR3 coding DNA: TGTGCCAGCAGCGCCGGGGACAGGAGAAGGGATCAGCCCCAGCATTTT. Translating it yields CASSAGDRRRDQPQHF.

The table lists this clonotype with many counts. The CDR3 protein is CSARGSYSNQPQHF. The CDR3 DNA reads as TGCAGTGCTAGAGGTAGTTATAGCAATCAGCCCCAGCATTTT. V usage is TRBV20-1 and J usage is TRBJ1-5; unclear D gene. The CDR3 loop spans 14 amino acids. Trimming left V 1 base short and J 0 bases short, with 7 bases between. Germline CDR1 reads DFQATT; CDR2 reads SNEGSKA (reference sequence).

This clonotype was seen many times. Written as DNA, the CDR3 is TGTGCCATCAGTCCAGGGGACGAGCAGTACTTC. This encodes CAISPGDEQYF. The V call is TRBV10-3, the J call TRBJ2-7; tentatively, D is TRBD1 (6 bases). Trimming stripped 5 bases from V and 5 bases from J, with 7 bases between. CDR1 is ENHRY and CDR2 is SYGVKD in the germline V gene. The CDR3 loop spans 11 amino acids.

This clonotype was counted at least ten times. The chain couples TRBV9 to TRBJ1-2; 9 nucleotides agree with TRBD1. The germline V gene has CDR1 SGDLS and CDR2 YYNGEE. The CDR3 covers 14 residues. The V gene end was trimmed by 3 bases and the J gene end by 8 bases; junction bases not matched to a gene: 8. The CDR3 sequence is CASSDTGGGNGYTF. CDR3 sequence (DNA): TGTGCCAGCAGCGACACAGGGGGCGGAAACGGCTACACCTTC.

This clonotype was counted at least ten times. V is TRBV15 and J is TRBJ1-2, with D possibly being TRBD1 (5 bases). The CDR3 runs 14 residues. V was pared by 0 bases and J by 3 bases, with 8 bases between. Per germline, CDR1 LNHNV and CDR2 YYDKDF (reference sequence). CDR3 coding DNA: TGTGCCACCAGCAGAGATTCGACAGACTATGGCTACACCTTC. As protein: CATSRDSTDYGYTF. Drawing the rest from reference TRBV15 and TRBJ1-2, the complete variable domain is DAMVIQNPRYQVTQFGKPVTLSCSQTLNHNVMYWYQQKSSQAPKLLFHYYDKDFNNEADTPDNFQSRRPNTSFCFLDIRSPGLGDTAMYLCATSRDSTDYGYTFGSGTRLTVV.

This clonotype was observed at least ten times. J is TRBJ1-1 and V is TRBV12-3 or TRBV12-4; maybe TRBD1 (6 bases). The V gene lost 6 bases and the J gene lost 4 bases, with 15 bases spanning the gap. This CDR3 has 14 amino acids. The CDR3 spells CASSPQGKVTEAFF. CDR3 sequence (DNA): TGTGCCAGCAGCCCACAGGGTAAGGTCACTGAAGCTTTCTTT.

This clonotype was seen many times. The J gene is TRBJ1-1, the V gene TRBV20-1; no firm D call. CDR1 is DFQATT and CDR2 is SNEGSKA in the germline V gene (reference sequence). Trimming took 4 bases from V and 7 from J, leaving 16 bases between them. The CDR3 length is 13 residues. This CDR3 is CSATGGDVNEAFF. The CDR3 region has the DNA TGCAGTGCTACTGGTGGCGATGTCAATGAAGCTTTCTTT.

This clonotype has ten or more counts. This chain connects TRBV4-3 to TRBJ2-7, with TRBD2 as a possible D gene (6 bases). V was clipped by 1 base and J by 1 base, with 14 bases between them. Germline values: CDR1 LGHNA, CDR2 YSLEER. The CDR3 length is 16 residues. The CDR3 region is CASSQGGGRESYEQYF. CDR3 sequence (DNA): TGCGCCAGCAGCCAAGGGGGAGGAAGGGAATCCTACGAGCAGTACTTC.

There are many counts of this clonotype. The chain is built from TRBV9 and TRBJ2-6; D possibly matches TRBD1 or TRBD2 (5 bases each). V lost 0 bases, J lost 1 base, and 5 bases lay in between. The germline V gene encodes CDR1 SGDLS and CDR2 YYNGEE. This CDR3 has 15 amino acids. CDR3 coding DNA: TGTGCCAGCAGCGTAGGGGGGTCTGGGGCCAACGTCCTGACTTTC. Its protein is CASSVGGSGANVLTF.